This T cell receptor (beta chain) is from a study of blood T cell repertoires in COVID-19. Turning to the study itself: PBMCs, B-cell-depleted T cells, or T cells provided the cDNA or gDNA that made up the material.

Only in-frame clones appear in the TCRdb table, and some are missing; sequencing was by immunoSEQ multiplex PCR. The sample yields fewer than 350,000 clones, around 85% seen once. The source material was peripheral blood. This TCR came from a woman in her forties or fifties with active or convalescent COVID-19.

CDR3 sequence reads: CASSPLQGEAFF. In DNA, the CDR3 is TGTGCCAGCAGTCCCTTGCAGGGGGAAGCTTTCTTT. The chain links TRBV12-3 or TRBV12-4 to TRBJ1-1; tentative D call: TRBD1 (6 bases). The CDR3 consists of 12 residues. Trimming removed 5 bases from V and 8 bases from J, with 12 bases in between.